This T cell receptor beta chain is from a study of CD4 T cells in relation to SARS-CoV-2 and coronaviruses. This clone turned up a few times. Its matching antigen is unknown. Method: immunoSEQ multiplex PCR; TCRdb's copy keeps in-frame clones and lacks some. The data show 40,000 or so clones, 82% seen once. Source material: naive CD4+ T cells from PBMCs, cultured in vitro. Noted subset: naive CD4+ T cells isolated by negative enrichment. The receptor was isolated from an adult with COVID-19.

CDR3 residues: CATLRDPGDTEAFF. In DNA form, the CDR3 reads TGTGCCACCCTCCGGGACCCTGGGGACACTGAAGCTTTCTTT. The V call is TRBV28, the J call TRBJ1-1; D might be TRBD1 (5 bases). In germline, CDR1 is MDHEN, CDR2 SYDVKM. The germline V and J ends were trimmed by 10 bases and 3 bases, with 18 bases remaining between them. The CDR3 totals 14 residues.